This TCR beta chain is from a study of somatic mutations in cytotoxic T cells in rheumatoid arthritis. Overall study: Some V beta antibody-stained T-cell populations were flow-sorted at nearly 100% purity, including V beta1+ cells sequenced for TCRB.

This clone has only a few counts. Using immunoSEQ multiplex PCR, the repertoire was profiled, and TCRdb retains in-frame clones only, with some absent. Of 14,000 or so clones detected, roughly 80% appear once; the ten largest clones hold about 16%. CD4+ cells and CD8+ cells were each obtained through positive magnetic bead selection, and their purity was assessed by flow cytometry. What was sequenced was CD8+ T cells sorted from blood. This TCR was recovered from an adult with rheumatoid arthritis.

CDR3 in amino acids: CASSLGRAIAGELFF. The CDR3 bases are TGCGCCAGCAGCTTGGGCAGGGCAATAGCCGGGGAGCTGTTTTTT. The chain uses TRBV5-1 and TRBJ2-2; weak D call: TRBD1 (5 bases). There are 15 residues in the CDR3. Between the trimmed V and J ends, which lost 0 bases and 6 bases, there was a span of 12 bases. Germline V gives CDR1 SGHRS, CDR2 YFSETQ. Drawing the rest from reference TRBV5-1 and TRBJ2-2, the complete variable domain is KAGVTQTPRYLIKTRGQQVTLSCSPISGHRSVSWYQQTPGQGLQFLFEYFSETQRNKGNFPGRFSGRQFSNSRSEMNVSTLELGDSALYLCASSLGRAIAGELFFGEGSRLTVL.